This passage covers 18 T cell receptor beta chains from one sample sequenced in a study of blood T cell repertoires in COVID-19. The repertoire was sequenced with immunoSEQ multiplex PCR; TCRdb's copy has only in-frame clones and lacks some. The table lists some 140,000 clones, about 90% of them singletons. Sequences were obtained from peripheral blood. The receptors stem from a man aged 45-60 years with acute or convalescent COVID-19.

V usage is TRBV9 and J usage is TRBJ1-1; TRBD1 might be the D (5 bases). Germline loops: CDR1 SGDLS, CDR2 YYNGEE. CDR3 size: 14 residues. V lost 1 base to trimming and J lost 5 bases, with 12 bases between them. CDR3 residues: CASSVIRDVTEAFF. CDR3 sequence (DNA): TGTGCCAGCAGCGTAATCAGGGATGTGACTGAAGCTTTCTTT.

The chain joins TRBV20-1 to TRBJ2-3, with 7 bases fitting TRBD2. The CDR3 contains 14 residues. Per germline, CDR1 DFQATT and CDR2 SNEGSKA (reference sequence). V was pared by 3 bases and J by 2 bases, with 5 bases of the junction left unmatched. CDR3 DNA sequence: TGCAGTGCTAGTTCACTAGCGCCCACAGATACGCAGTATTTT. Protein: CSASSLAPTDTQYF.

The gene calls are TRBV5-6 and TRBJ1-5; TRBD1 is a possible D gene (5 bases). This CDR3 has 16 amino acids. V was pared by 1 base and J by 3 bases, with 14 bases between. Germline CDR1 and CDR2: SGHDT and YYEEEE. CDR3 nucleotide sequence: TGTGCCAGCAGCTTGATGTCGGGCAGGGTCAATCAGCCCCAGCATTTT. As protein: CASSLMSGRVNQPQHF.

Concerning this clone: The junction shows a germline mismatch at one end, possibly a read error. The chain couples TRBV7-7 to TRBJ2-5; weak D call: TRBD1 (5 bases). This CDR3 has 16 residues. Germline loops: CDR1 SSHAT, CDR2 FNYEAQ (reference sequence). For the CDR3, the DNA is TGTGCTAGCAGCTCAGTAGGGTTGACAGTAAAAGAGACCCAGTACTTC. Its translation is CASSSVGLTVKETQYF.

This sequence joins TRBV18 and TRBJ1-5; 7 bases map to TRBD1. Germline lookup yields CDR1 KGHSH and CDR2 LQKENI. The CDR3 sequence is 13 residues long. V lost 7 bases to trimming and J lost 5 bases; unmatched junction nucleotides: 5. The CDR3 loop reads CASLRGLDQPQHF. CDR3 coding DNA: TGTGCCAGCTTAAGGGGGCTCGATCAGCCCCAGCATTTT.

The chain couples TRBV7-9 to TRBJ2-2, with 7 bases matching TRBD1. V was pared by 2 bases and J by 2 bases, with 11 bases of the junction left unmatched. The CDR3 covers 18 residues. Looked up from germline, CDR1 is SEHNR and CDR2 is FQNEAQ (reference sequence). The CDR3 loop is CASSLQWGQWRNTGELFF. In DNA form, the CDR3 reads TGTGCCAGCAGCTTACAGTGGGGACAGTGGAGAAACACCGGGGAGCTGTTTTTT.

V and J are TRBV2 and TRBJ2-7, with TRBD1 identical over 7 bases. This CDR3 spans 14 amino acids. CDR1 is SNHLY and CDR2 is FYNNEI in the germline V gene. The ends lost 4 bases at V and 5 bases at J; junction bases unmatched: 8. The CDR3 is CASSAGTVFHEQYF. The CDR3 region has the DNA TGTGCCAGCAGTGCCGGGACAGTTTTCCACGAGCAGTACTTC.

The chain employs TRBV15 and TRBJ2-7, with no clear D. CDR1 is LNHNV and CDR2 is YYDKDF in the germline V gene (reference sequence). Trimming shortened V by 1 base and J by 1 base, and 17 bases separated the two germline ends. This CDR3 contains 17 residues. CDR3 residues: CATSRGAWVTRSYEQYF. CDR3 DNA: TGTGCCACCAGCAGAGGGGCGTGGGTAACTCGTTCCTACGAGCAGTACTTC.

The CDR3 coding sequence is TGTGCCAGCAGCTCACTGGCAGGGGAAGGCTATGGCTACACCTTC. This encodes CASSSLAGEGYGYTF. This chain joins TRBV7-8 and TRBJ1-2; TRBD1 might be the D (6 bases). Trimming removed 4 bases at V and 4 bases at J, with 16 bases between. Germline CDR1 is SGHVS and CDR2 is FQNEAQ. The CDR3 spans 15 residues. The whole variable domain, filled in from reference TRBV7-8 and TRBJ1-2, reads GAGVSQSPRYKVAKRGQDVALRCDPISGHVSLFWYQQALGQGPEFLTYFQNEAQLDKSGLPSDRFFAERPEGSVSTLKIQRTQQEDSAVYLCASSSLAGEGYGYTFGSGTRLTVV.

The gene calls are TRBV5-1 and TRBJ1-1; D not certain. Germline V lookup: CDR1 SGHRS, CDR2 YFSETQ. This CDR3 spans 14 amino acids. V was trimmed by 1 base and J by 4 bases, leaving 11 bases between them. The CDR3 sequence: CASSLSGGSTEAFF. In DNA form, the CDR3 reads TGCGCCAGCAGCTTGAGTGGTGGGAGCACTGAAGCTTTCTTT.

The chain combines TRBV7-2 with TRBJ2-3; a possible D gene is TRBD1 (6 bases). The germline V gene has CDR1 SGHTA and CDR2 FQGNSA. The V and J ends lost 4 bases and 0 bases respectively, with 11 bases between them. This CDR3 comprises 15 residues. As DNA, the CDR3 is TGTGCCAGCAGCTGGACAGCCACTAGCACAGATACGCAGTATTTT. Translation gives CASSWTATSTDTQYF.

V usage is TRBV15 and J usage is TRBJ1-6; D gene unclear. V was trimmed by 0 bases and J by 1 base, leaving 4 bases between them. The CDR3 sequence is 15 residues long. Germline CDR1 is LNHNV and CDR2 is YYDKDF (reference sequence). CDR3 loop: CATSRDASYNSPLHF. The CDR3 region has the DNA TGTGCCACCAGCAGAGATGCGTCCTATAATTCACCCCTCCACTTT. The entire variable domain, with the rest obtained from reference TRBV15 and TRBJ1-6, is as follows: DAMVIQNPRYQVTQFGKPVTLSCSQTLNHNVMYWYQQKSSQAPKLLFHYYDKDFNNEADTPDNFQSRRPNTSFCFLDIRSPGLGDTAMYLCATSRDASYNSPLHFGNGTRLTVT.

Written as DNA, the CDR3 is TGTGCCAGCAGCTCGGGACAGGGTTTCTACAATGAGCAGTTCTTC. Protein product: CASSSGQGFYNEQFF. This sequence joins TRBV5-4 and TRBJ2-1; TRBD1 aligns across 9 bases. The CDR3 is 15 residues long. Germline values: CDR1 SGHNT, CDR2 YYREEE (reference sequence). The junction had 4 bases not matched to a gene; V was cut back by 3 bases and J by 3 bases. Drawing the rest from reference TRBV5-4 and TRBJ2-1, the complete variable domain is ETGVTQSPTHLIKTRGQQVTLRCSSQSGHNTVSWYQQALGQGPQFIFQYYREEENGRGNFPPRFSGLQFPNYSSELNVNALELDDSALYLCASSSGQGFYNEQFFGPGTRLTVL.

V usage is TRBV10-3 and J usage is TRBJ2-5; D not resolved. Trimming took off 3 bases at V and 1 base at J, with 6 bases between the two ends. The CDR3 covers 13 residues. Germline V gives CDR1 ENHRY, CDR2 SYGVKD. The CDR3 bases are TGTGCCATCAGTGAACTGTTCCAAGAGACCCAGTACTTC. This codes for CAISELFQETQYF.

This chain connects TRBV5-1 to TRBJ1-6; no definite D call. The V gene lost 7 bases and the J gene lost 8 bases, with 13 bases spanning the gap. Germline CDR1 reads SGHRS; CDR2 reads YFSETQ. The CDR3 spans 13 residues. The DNA of the CDR3 is TGCGCCAGCGGCCTGCGGGAGGATTCACCCCTCCACTTT. Protein sequence: CASGLREDSPLHF.

The V call is TRBV7-8, the J call TRBJ1-2; D is ambiguous. The CDR3 extends over 13 amino acids. Trimming shortened V by 1 base and J by 3 bases, and 6 bases separated the two germline ends. Germline V gene lookup returns CDR1 SGHVS and CDR2 FQNEAQ. The CDR3 DNA reads as TGTGCCAGCAGCTTAGGCGGAGACTATGGCTACACCTTC. Translation: CASSLGGDYGYTF.

The CDR3 DNA sequence: TGTGCCAGCAGCCCCCACTCGAGCACCTACAATGAGCAGTTCTTC. Its protein product is CASSPHSSTYNEQFF. This chain connects TRBV7-3 to TRBJ2-1; D gene ambiguous. CDR1 and CDR2 (germline): SGHTA, FQGTGA. V lost 5 bases to trimming and J lost 2 bases, with 13 bases between them. The CDR3 spans 15 residues.

The genes are TRBV7-3 and TRBJ2-3; 14 bases are a match to TRBD2. Germline values: CDR1 SGHTA, CDR2 FQGTGA. J lost 6 bases, V lost 5 bases, and 7 bases had no gene match. The length of the CDR3 is 16 residues. The CDR3: CASSRTSGGFGDTQYF. The CDR3 region has the DNA TGTGCCAGCAGCCGGACTAGCGGGGGGTTTGGGGATACGCAGTATTTT.